The 17 T cell receptor beta chains below were found in one sample sequenced in a study of human T cells and chemical hapten exposure. Time point described: patch test 1, 2 weeks after DPC sensitization. Sample treatment: therapeutic diphenylcyclopropenone sensitization with weekly scalp DPC. TCRdb reprocessed the RACE reads via MiXCR and lists one record per CDR3 protein. The table includes some 50,000 distinct CDR3 sequences, around 9.3% detected once. Material: whole blood, obtained in connection with sensitization to the hapten diphenylcyclopropenone (DPC). The origin of the receptors is a woman aged 40 to 50 with alopecia areata. Some clones in this sample may be carry-over from other donors' samples.

Ten or more counts support this clonotype. This sequence joins TRBV4-3 and TRBJ2-7; D not certain. The CDR3 contains 13 residues. Germline-derived CDR1 and CDR2 are LGHNA and YSLEER. The ends were cut back, 0 bases at V and 4 bases at J, with 7 bases in the middle. CDR3 in DNA: TGCGCCAGCAGCCAAGATGGGGTATACGAGCAGTACTTC. Amino acid sequence: CASSQDGVYEQYF.

This clonotype was seen a handful of times. This rearrangement joins TRBV7-9 to TRBJ2-1; D unresolved. This CDR3 spans 13 amino acids. Trimming stripped 5 bases from V and 4 bases from J, with 9 bases between. Germline V CDR1 and CDR2: SEHNR, FQNEAQ (reference sequence). CDR3 sequence reads: CASSPTRYNEQFF. In nucleotides, the CDR3 is TGTGCCAGCAGCCCTACAAGATACAATGAGCAGTTCTTC.

This clonotype has ten or more counts. The chain couples TRBV21-1 to TRBJ2-3. TRBV21-1 is shown as a pseudogene. The CDR3 length is 11 residues. The DNA for the CDR3 is TGTGCCAGCAGGCGCACAGATACGCAGTATTTT. Translation gives CASRRTDTQYF.

This clonotype was detected many times. This chain connects TRBV29-1 to TRBJ2-6, with no clear D. V lost 7 bases and J lost 0, with 4 bases in between. The germline CDR1 and CDR2 sequences are SQVTM and ANQGSEA. The CDR3 is made up of 12 amino acids. The CDR3 reads CSAYSGANVLTF. DNA of the CDR3: TGCAGCGCCTACTCTGGGGCCAACGTCCTGACTTTC. Full variable domain (missing parts from reference TRBV29-1 and TRBJ2-6): SAVISQKPSRDICQRGTSLTIQCQVDSQVTMMFWYRQQPGQSLTLIATANQGSEATYESGFVIDKFPISRPNLTFSTLTVSNMSPEDSSIYLCSAYSGANVLTFGAGSRLTVL.

The V and J genes are TRBV11-2 and TRBJ2-7; D may be TRBD1 or TRBD2 (6 bases each). This CDR3 region has 16 residues. From germline, CDR1 is SGHAT and CDR2 FQNNGV. Trimming pared 6 bases from V and 0 bases from J, leaving 18 bases between. CDR3 sequence: CASRPVGGGGSYEQYF. CDR3 DNA: TGTGCCAGCAGACCCGTAGGCGGAGGGGGCTCCTACGAGCAGTACTTC.

This clonotype was seen more than once but under ten times. CDR3 in DNA: TGCAGTGCTAAAATACGGCGGGGGACTGAAGCTTTCTTT. Protein sequence: CSAKIRRGTEAFF. This chain joins TRBV20-1 and TRBJ1-1; D might be TRBD1 (5 bases). V was clipped by 4 bases and J by 5 bases, with 14 bases between them. CDR1 and CDR2 from the germline V gene are DFQATT and SNEGSKA (reference sequence). This CDR3 has 13 amino acids.

This clonotype was seen at least ten times. The chain couples TRBV29-1 to TRBJ2-7, with D perhaps matching TRBD2 (5 bases). The CDR3 consists of 11 residues. Germline values: CDR1 SQVTM, CDR2 ANQGSEA. The CDR3 DNA is TGCAGTGTCGGGGTGTCCTACGAGCAGTACTTC. Translating it yields CSVGVSYEQYF.

CDR3 sequence: CASSLVGGTEAFF. CDR3 coding DNA: TGTGCCAGCTCTTTAGTAGGGGGCACTGAAGCTTTCTTT. The rearrangement uses TRBV18 and TRBJ1-1; perhaps TRBD1 as D (6 bases). Germline assignment: CDR1 KGHSH and CDR2 LQKENI. The CDR3 totals 13 residues. V lost 6 bases and J lost 4, with 12 bases in between.

This clonotype occurred many times. V usage is TRBV2 and J usage is TRBJ2-7; TRBD2 agrees at 9 bases. CDR1 SNHLY and CDR2 FYNNEI come from the germline V gene. The CDR3 is 13 amino acids. Losses at the gene ends were 7 bases for V and 3 bases for J; bases not matched to a gene: 4. CDR3 DNA: TGTGCCAGCACGGGACTAGCAAGCTACGAGCAGTACTTC. As protein: CASTGLASYEQYF.

This clonotype was recorded many times. The chain has TRBV6-1 and TRBJ1-5; a possible D gene is TRBD1 (5 bases). Trimming removed 5 bases from V and 1 base from J, with 15 bases in between. There are 16 residues in the CDR3. The V gene's germline CDR1 is MNHNS and CDR2 SASEGT. CDR3 protein: CASSPLGGTSNQPQHF. CDR3 sequence (DNA): TGTGCCAGCAGTCCCCTCGGAGGGACGAGCAATCAGCCCCAGCATTTT.

CDR3 DNA sequence: TGTGCCAGCAGCTCTGGGGGCGCGGTGAACACTGAAGCTTTCTTT. Protein: CASSSGGAVNTEAFF. This chain connects TRBV3-1 to TRBJ1-1, with D possibly being TRBD1 (6 bases). This CDR3 spans 15 amino acids. V lost 5 bases to trimming and J lost 0 bases, with 13 bases between them. CDR1 is LGHDT, CDR2 YNNKEL, per germline (reference sequence).

The chain combines TRBV13 with TRBJ2-7; D is tentatively TRBD1 or TRBD2 (5 bases each). Trimming took off 0 bases at V and 1 base at J, with 13 bases between the two ends. From germline, CDR1 is PRHDT and CDR2 FYEKMQ (reference sequence). The length of the CDR3 is 16 residues. The CDR3 DNA sequence: TGTGCCAGCAGCTTAGGCGAGGGAAGGGGATCCTACGAGCAGTACTTC. This gives the protein CASSLGEGRGSYEQYF.

This chain connects TRBV4-1 to TRBJ2-7; D gene ambiguous. The CDR3 is 14 residues long. CDR1 is MGHRA and CDR2 is YSYEKL in the germline V gene. Trimming shortened V by 0 bases and J by 7 bases, and 13 bases separated the two germline ends. The CDR3 DNA sequence: TGCGCCAGCAGCCAAGAGAAGCGTGCCCTAGAGCAGTACTTC. This sequence encodes CASSQEKRALEQYF.

V is TRBV10-3 and J is TRBJ2-1; 9 bases agree with TRBD1. The CDR3 extends over 16 amino acids. Unmatched junction bases numbered 13, after V lost 6 bases and J lost 7 bases. CDR1 and CDR2 from the germline V gene are ENHRY and SYGVKD. CDR3 nucleotides: TGTGCCATCAGGGGACCGGGACAGGGTTTCCTTAATGAGCAGTTCTTC. Translating it yields CAIRGPGQGFLNEQFF.

This clonotype was found a few times. V is TRBV19 and J is TRBJ2-3, with no clear D. The length of the CDR3 is 13 residues. Germline CDR1 LNHDA, CDR2 SQIVND (reference sequence). Deletions cut 5 bases from V and 5 bases from J, with 11 bases between. CDR3 sequence reads: CASSLLPLDTQYF. CDR3 coding DNA: TGTGCCAGTAGTCTCCTGCCCCTAGATACGCAGTATTTT.

This clonotype was picked up many times. The chain employs TRBV11-2 and TRBJ1-1; D is ambiguous. V was shortened by 3 bases and J by 1 base, with 3 bases between the two germline ends. Germline V gene sequence: CDR1 SGHAT, CDR2 FQNNGV. The CDR3 consists of 12 residues. CDR3 region: CASSFGNTEAFF. As DNA, the CDR3 is TGTGCCAGCAGCTTCGGGAACACTGAAGCTTTCTTT.

This clonotype has a count of ten or more. The chain employs TRBV5-1 and TRBJ1-6; D not resolved. V was trimmed by 0 bases and J by 1 base, leaving 11 bases between them. CDR3 length: 17 amino acids. Germline V gene sequence: CDR1 SGHRS, CDR2 YFSETQ. CDR3 bases: TGCGCCAGCAGCTTGGGTCCCCATGAGTCCTATAATTCACCCCTCCACTTT. Its protein product is CASSLGPHESYNSPLHF.